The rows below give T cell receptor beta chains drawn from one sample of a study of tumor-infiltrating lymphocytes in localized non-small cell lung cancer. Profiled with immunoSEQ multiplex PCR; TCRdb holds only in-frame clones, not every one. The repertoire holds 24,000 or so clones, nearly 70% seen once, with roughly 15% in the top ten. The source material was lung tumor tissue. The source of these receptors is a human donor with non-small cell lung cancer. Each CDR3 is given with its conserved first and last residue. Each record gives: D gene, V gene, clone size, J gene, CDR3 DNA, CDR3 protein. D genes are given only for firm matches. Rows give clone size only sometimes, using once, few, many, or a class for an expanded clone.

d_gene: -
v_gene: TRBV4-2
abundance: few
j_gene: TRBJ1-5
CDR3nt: TGTGCCAGCAGCTTAGGGAGCAATCAGCCCCAGCATTTT
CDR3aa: CASSLGSNQPQHF

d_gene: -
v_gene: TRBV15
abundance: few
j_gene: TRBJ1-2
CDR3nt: TGTGCCACCAGCCCAAGAGGGACCCTTAACTATGGCTACACCTTC
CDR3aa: CATSPRGTLNYGYTF

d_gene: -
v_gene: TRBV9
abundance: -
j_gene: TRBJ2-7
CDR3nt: TGTGCCAGCAGCGTAGGGGGTATTTCCGAGCAGTACTTC
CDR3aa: CASSVGGISEQYF

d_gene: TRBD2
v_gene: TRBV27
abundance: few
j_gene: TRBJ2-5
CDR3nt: TGTGCCAGCAGTCCCAGGATAGCGGGAGGAGAACGGCGAAAGGAGACCCAGTACTTC
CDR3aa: CASSPRIAGGERRKETQYF

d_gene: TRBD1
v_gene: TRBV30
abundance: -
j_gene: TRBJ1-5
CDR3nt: TGTGCCTGGAGTTCACAGGGGAGGGGTCAGCCCCAGCATTTT
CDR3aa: CAWSSQGRGQPQHF

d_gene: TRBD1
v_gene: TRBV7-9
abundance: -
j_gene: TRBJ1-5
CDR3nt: TGTGCCAGCAGCCGGACAGGGGGTTATAGCAATCAGCCCCAGCATTTT
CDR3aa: CASSRTGGYSNQPQHF

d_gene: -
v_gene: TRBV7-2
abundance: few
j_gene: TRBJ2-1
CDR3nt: TGTGCCAGCAGCTCAAGCTCCGGGGCCACCTACAATGAGCAGTTCTTC
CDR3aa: CASSSSSGATYNEQFF

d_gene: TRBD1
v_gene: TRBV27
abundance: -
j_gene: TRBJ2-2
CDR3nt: TGTGCCAGCAGACTCGGGACAGGGACCAGCACCGGGGAGCTGTTTTTT
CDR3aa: CASRLGTGTSTGELFF

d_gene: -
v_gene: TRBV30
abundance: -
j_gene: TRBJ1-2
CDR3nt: TGTGCCTGGGGTACTAGAGCTAACTATGGCTACACCTTC
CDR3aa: CAWGTRANYGYTF

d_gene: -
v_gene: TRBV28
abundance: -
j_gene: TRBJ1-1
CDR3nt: TGTGCCAGCAGTACTACGGGACGTCGTACGGCTTTCTTT
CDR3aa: CASSTTGRRTAFF

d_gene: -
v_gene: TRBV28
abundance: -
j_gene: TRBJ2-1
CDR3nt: TGTGCCAGCAGTCCCTCACGACGGGAGAATGAGCAGTTCTTC
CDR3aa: CASSPSRRENEQFF

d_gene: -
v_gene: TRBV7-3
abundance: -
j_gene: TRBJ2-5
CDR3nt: TGTGCCAGCAGCTTATGGGAGCGAGAGACCCAGTACTTC
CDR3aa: CASSLWERETQYF

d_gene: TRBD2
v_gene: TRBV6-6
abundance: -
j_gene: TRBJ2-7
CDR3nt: TGTGCCAGCAGGGACCAGACTAGCGGGGGCTACGAGCAGTACTTC
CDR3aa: CASRDQTSGGYEQYF

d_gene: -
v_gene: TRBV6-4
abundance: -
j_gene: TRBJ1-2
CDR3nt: TGTGCCAGCCGCCCCGGACAGCTATTTGGCTACACCTTC
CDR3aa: CASRPGQLFGYTF

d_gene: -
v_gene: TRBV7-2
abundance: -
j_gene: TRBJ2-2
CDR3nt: TGTGCCAGCATGTTCGGGGGTTCGTGGGCCGGGGAGCTGTTTTTT
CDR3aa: CASMFGGSWAGELFF

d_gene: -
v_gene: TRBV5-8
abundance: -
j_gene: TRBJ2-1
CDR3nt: TGTGCCAGCATCCTCGAGGCCCTCTCCTACAATGAGCAGTTCTTC
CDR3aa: CASILEALSYNEQFF

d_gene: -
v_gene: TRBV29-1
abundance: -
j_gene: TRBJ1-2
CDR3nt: TGCAGCGTTGAAGTCCTGGGACACCAGGGAGGCTACACCTTC
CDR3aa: CSVEVLGHQGGYTF

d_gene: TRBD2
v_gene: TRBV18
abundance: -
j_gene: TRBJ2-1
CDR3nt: TGTGCCAGCTCACCACCATCCAGCGGGGGGGGGAATGAGCAGTTCTTC
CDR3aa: CASSPPSSGGGNEQFF

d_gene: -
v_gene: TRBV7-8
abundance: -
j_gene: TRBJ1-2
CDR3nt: TGTGCCAGCAGCTTAGCGAAAGGAGCTAACTATGGCTACACCTTC
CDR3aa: CASSLAKGANYGYTF

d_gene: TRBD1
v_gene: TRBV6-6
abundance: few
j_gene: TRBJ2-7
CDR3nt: TGTGCCAGCAGTAACCGGGACAGGGGGCTTGAGCAGTACTTC
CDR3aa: CASSNRDRGLEQYF

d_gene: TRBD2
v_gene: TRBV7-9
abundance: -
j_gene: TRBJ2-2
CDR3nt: TGTGCCAGCAGCTTTTTTCTAGCGGGAGTTAGAGCCGGGGAGCTGTTTTTT
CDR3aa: CASSFFLAGVRAGELFF

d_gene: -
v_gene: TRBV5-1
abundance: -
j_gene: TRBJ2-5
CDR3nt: TGCGCCAGCAGCTGGGGACAACAACAAGAGACCCAGTACTTC
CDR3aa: CASSWGQQQETQYF

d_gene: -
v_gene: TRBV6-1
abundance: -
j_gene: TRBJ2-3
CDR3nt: TGTGCCGGCAGTGAAGCCCGACTAGTTACTACGCAGTATTTT
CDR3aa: CAGSEARLVTTQYF

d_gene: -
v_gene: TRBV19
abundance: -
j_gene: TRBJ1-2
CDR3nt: TGTGCCAGTAGTGCCCACGAGGGTATCTATGGCTACACCTTC
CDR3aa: CASSAHEGIYGYTF

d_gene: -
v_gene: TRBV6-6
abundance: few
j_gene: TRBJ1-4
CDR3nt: TGTGCCAGCAGTTGGGGCTCTGGTGAAAAACTGTTTTTT
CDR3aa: CASSWGSGEKLFF

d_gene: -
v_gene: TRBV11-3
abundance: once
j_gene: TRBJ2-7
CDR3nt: TGTGCCAGCAGCTTAGGACAGAACGCCTACGAGCAGTACTTC
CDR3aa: CASSLGQNAYEQYF

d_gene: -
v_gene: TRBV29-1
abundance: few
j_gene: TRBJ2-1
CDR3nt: TGCAGCGTTGAGGACGGTTTAGGCAATGAGCAGTTCTTC
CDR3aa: CSVEDGLGNEQFF

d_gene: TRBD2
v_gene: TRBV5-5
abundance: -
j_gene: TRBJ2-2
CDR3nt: TGTGCCAGCAGCCCCCGGGTAGCGGGAGACACCGGGGAGCTGTTTTTT
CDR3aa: CASSPRVAGDTGELFF

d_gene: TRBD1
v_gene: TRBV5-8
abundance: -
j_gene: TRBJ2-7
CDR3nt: TGTGCCAGCAGCCTTTACGGACAGGGTCTCTACGAGCAGTACTTC
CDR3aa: CASSLYGQGLYEQYF

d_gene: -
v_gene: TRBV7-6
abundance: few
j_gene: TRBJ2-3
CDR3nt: TGTGCCAGCAGCTTACTCAGGAGCGTTTCAGATACGCAGTATTTT
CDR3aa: CASSLLRSVSDTQYF

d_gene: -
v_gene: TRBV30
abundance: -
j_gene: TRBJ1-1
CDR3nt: TGTGCCTGTGCCAGAGCGAACACTGAAGCTTTCTTT
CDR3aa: CACARANTEAFF

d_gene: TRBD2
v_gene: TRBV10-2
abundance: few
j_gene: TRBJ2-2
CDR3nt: TGCGCCAGCAGGGATAGCGGGAGCTTCGCCGGGGAGCTGTTTTTT
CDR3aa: CASRDSGSFAGELFF

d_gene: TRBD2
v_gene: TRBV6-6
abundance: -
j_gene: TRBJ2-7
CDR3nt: TGTGCCAGCAGTTTGGGACTAGGCGATTACGAGCAGTACTTC
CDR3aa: CASSLGLGDYEQYF

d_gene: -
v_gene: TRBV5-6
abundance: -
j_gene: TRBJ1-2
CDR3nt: TGTGCCAGCAGCCCCCTGGGGTCGGGCTATGGCTACACCTTC
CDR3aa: CASSPLGSGYGYTF

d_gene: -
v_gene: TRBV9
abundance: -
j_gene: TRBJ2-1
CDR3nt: TGTGCCAGCAGCACACTGACAGGCAATGAGCAGTTCTTC
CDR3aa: CASSTLTGNEQFF

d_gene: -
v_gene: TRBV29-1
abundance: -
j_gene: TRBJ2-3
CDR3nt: TGCAGCGTTGAACCGGGACTCACAGATACGCAGTATTTT
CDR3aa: CSVEPGLTDTQYF

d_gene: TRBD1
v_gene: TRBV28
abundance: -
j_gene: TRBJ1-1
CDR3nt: TGTGCCAGCAGTTTCTACAGGGGGCGGACTGAAGCTTTCTTT
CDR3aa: CASSFYRGRTEAFF

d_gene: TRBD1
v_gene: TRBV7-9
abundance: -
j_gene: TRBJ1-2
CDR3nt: TGTGCCAGCAGCTCGGACAGGGTTGGTGGCTACACCTTC
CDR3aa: CASSSDRVGGYTF

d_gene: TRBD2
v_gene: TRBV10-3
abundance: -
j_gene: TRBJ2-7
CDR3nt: TGTGCCATCGGGGTCGGGGGGGGGCTCCCCTACGAGCAGTACTTC
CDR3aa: CAIGVGGGLPYEQYF

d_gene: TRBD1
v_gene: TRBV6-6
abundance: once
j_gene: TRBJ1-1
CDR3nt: TGTGCCAGCAGTTTGACAGGGGAGAACACTGAAGCTTTCTTT
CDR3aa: CASSLTGENTEAFF

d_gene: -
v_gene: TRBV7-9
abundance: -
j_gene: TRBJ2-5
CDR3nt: TGTGCCAGCAGCTTAGAACCCCAGGGGTACCAAGAGACCCAGTACTTC
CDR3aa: CASSLEPQGYQETQYF

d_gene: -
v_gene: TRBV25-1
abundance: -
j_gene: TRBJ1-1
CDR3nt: TGTGCCAGCAGTGTCCAGGGGACGAACACTGAAGCTTTCTTT
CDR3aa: CASSVQGTNTEAFF

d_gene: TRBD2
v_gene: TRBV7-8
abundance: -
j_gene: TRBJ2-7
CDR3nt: TGTGCCAGCAGCTCCGCTAGCGGGTACTACGAGCAGTACTTC
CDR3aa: CASSSASGYYEQYF

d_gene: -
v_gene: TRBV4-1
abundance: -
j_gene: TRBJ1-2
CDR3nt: TGCGCCAGCAGCCAAACGGGGGGGGCCAATGGCTACACCTTC
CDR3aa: CASSQTGGANGYTF

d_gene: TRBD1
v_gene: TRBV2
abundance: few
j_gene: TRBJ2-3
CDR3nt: TGTGCCAGCAGTGGGGGGACAGCTAGCACAGATACGCAGTATTTT
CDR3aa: CASSGGTASTDTQYF

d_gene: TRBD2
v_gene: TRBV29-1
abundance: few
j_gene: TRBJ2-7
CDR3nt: TGCAGCGTTGCGGTGTCGGCGGGAGGAAACAACGAGCAGTACTTC
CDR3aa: CSVAVSAGGNNEQYF

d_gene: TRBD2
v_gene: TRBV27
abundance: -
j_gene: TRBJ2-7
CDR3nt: TGTGCCAGCAGTTTCCTCGGGAGGGGAGGCGAGCAGTACTTC
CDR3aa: CASSFLGRGGEQYF

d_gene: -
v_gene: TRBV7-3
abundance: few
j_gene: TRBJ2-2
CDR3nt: TGTGCCAGCAGCCCGCAACGGACCGGGGAGCTGTTTTTT
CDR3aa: CASSPQRTGELFF

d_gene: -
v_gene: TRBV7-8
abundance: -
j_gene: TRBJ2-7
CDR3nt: TGTGCCAGCAGCTCTACAAGGGTTCCCTACGAGCAGTACTTC
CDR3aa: CASSSTRVPYEQYF

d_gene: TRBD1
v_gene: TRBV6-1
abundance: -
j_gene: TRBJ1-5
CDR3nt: TGTGCCAGCAGTGAGGCACAGGGGGCCAGTCAGCCCCAGCATTTT
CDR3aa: CASSEAQGASQPQHF

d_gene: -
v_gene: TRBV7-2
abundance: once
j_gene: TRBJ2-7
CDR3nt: TGTGCCAGCAGCCCACGGGACTGGTTCGGGTACGAGCAGTACTTC
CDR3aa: CASSPRDWFGYEQYF

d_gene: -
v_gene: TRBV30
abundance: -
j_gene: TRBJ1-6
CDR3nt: TGTGCCTGGAGTGTAGGGTTGGGGTCACCCCTCCACTTT
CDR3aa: CAWSVGLGSPLHF

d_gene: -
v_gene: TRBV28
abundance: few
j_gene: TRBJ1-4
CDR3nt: TGTGCCAGCGGACCAGGGATCCAGTTTTTT
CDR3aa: CASGPGIQFF

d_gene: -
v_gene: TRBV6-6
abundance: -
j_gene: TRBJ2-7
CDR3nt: TGTGCCAGCAGTTACGAGCTTATGAGCGGCTCGGAGCAGTACTTC
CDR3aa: CASSYELMSGSEQYF

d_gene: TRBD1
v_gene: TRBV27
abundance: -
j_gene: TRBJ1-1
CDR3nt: TGTGCCAGCAGACCCACAGGGGGCTCTGAAGCTTTCTTT
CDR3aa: CASRPTGGSEAFF